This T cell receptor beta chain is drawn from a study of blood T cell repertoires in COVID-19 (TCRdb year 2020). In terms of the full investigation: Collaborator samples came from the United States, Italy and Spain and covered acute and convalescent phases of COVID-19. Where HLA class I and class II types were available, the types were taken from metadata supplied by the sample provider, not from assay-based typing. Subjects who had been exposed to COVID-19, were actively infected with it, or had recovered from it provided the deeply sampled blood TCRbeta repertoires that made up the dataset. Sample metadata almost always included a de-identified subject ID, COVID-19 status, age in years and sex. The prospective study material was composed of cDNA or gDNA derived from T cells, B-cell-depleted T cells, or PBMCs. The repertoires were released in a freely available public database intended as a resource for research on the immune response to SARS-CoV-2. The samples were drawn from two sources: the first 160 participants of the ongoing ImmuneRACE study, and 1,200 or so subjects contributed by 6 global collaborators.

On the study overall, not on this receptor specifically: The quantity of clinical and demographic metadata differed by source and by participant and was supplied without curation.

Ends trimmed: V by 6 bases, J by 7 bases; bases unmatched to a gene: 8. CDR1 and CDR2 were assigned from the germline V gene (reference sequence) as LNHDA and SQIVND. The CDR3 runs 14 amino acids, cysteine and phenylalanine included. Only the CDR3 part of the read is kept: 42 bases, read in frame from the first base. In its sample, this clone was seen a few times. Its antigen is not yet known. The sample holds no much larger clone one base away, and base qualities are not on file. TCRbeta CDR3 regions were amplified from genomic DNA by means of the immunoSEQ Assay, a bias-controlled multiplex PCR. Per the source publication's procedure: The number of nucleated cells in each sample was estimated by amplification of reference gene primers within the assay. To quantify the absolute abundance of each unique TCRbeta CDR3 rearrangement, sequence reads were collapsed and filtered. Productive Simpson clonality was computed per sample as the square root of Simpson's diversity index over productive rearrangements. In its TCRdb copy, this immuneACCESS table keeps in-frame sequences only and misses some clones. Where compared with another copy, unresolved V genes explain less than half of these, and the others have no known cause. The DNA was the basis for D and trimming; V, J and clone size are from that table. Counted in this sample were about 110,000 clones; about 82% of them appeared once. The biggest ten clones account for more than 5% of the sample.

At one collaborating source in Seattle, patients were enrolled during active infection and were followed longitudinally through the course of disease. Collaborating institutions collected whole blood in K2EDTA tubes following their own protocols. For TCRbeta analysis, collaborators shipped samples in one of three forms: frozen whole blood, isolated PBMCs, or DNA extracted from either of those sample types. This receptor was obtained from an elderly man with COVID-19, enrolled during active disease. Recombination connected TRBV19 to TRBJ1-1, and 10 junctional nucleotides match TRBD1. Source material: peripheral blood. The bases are TGTGCCAGTAGGGACCCGGGACAGGGGATTGAAGCTTTCTTT. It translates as CASRDPGQGIEAFF.